The 21 T cell receptor beta chains given below trace back to one sample, sequenced in a study of shared clonotypes between healthy human individuals. CD45RO negativity and positive selection for CCR7 defined naive CD8 cells, a population that excluded terminally differentiated effector memory CD45RA+ cells. TCRdb's table, derived via immunoSEQ multiplex PCR, lists solely in-frame clones and lacks some. The sample carries more than 600,000 clones, about 92% recorded once. The specimen was naive CD8+ T cells sorted from blood. The source is a man in his thirties or forties in good health.

The chain uses TRBV25-1 and TRBJ2-7; 8 bases fit TRBD2. The CDR3 totals 16 residues. In germline, CDR1 is MGHDK, CDR2 SYGVNS. Unmatched junction bases numbered 12, after V lost 8 bases and J lost 0 bases. The CDR3 DNA follows: TGTGCCAGCGGGCCCCGGGTAGCGGGGCACTCCTACGAGCAGTACTTC. It codes for CASGPRVAGHSYEQYF.

V is TRBV28 and J is TRBJ1-1; 7 bases fit TRBD1. Germline V gene data show CDR1 as MDHEN and CDR2 as SYDVKM. Germline trimming cut 3 bases from V and 1 base from J; bases unmatched to any gene: 11. This CDR3 contains 17 residues. The CDR3 nucleotides are TGTGCCAGCAGTTTCCGCGATTACAGGGGAGAGAACACTGAAGCTTTCTTT. Its translation is CASSFRDYRGENTEAFF.

This rearrangement joins TRBV28 to TRBJ2-7; 9 bases are a match to TRBD1. V gave up 5 bases and J gave up 0 bases; unmatched junction bases: 8. CDR1 is MDHEN and CDR2 is SYDVKM in the germline V gene. The CDR3 has 16 amino acids. The DNA of the CDR3 is TGTGCCAGCAGTCGCAACAGGGGGCGGATCTCCTACGAGCAGTACTTC. This encodes CASSRNRGRISYEQYF.

The chain is built from TRBV11-2 and TRBJ2-7, with unresolved D. CDR3 length: 13 residues. Germline CDR1 is SGHAT and CDR2 is FQNNGV. Trimming removed 5 bases at V and 5 bases at J, with 13 bases between. The CDR3 loop is CASSLLGPDEQYF. CDR3 bases: TGTGCCAGCAGCCTCCTAGGGCCAGACGAGCAGTACTTC.

The chain couples TRBV30 to TRBJ2-5, with D unclear. Germline V gives CDR1 GTSNPN, CDR2 SVGIG (reference sequence). Trimming shortened V by 3 bases and J by 7 bases, and 12 bases separated the two germline ends. CDR3 length: 12 amino acids. In nucleotides, the CDR3 is TGTGCCTGGAGCCCCCCGGGTTGGACCCAGTACTTC. Translation gives CAWSPPGWTQYF.

The chain couples TRBV25-1 to TRBJ2-1; TRBD2 agrees at 14 bases. The V and J ends lost 4 bases and 8 bases, in that order; junction bases with no gene match: 13. The CDR3 spans 18 residues. Per germline, CDR1 MGHDK and CDR2 SYGVNS. CDR3 loop: CASSGGTSGSPGAYEQFF. DNA of the CDR3: TGTGCCAGCAGTGGCGGGACTAGCGGGAGTCCGGGGGCTTATGAGCAGTTCTTC.

Here the CDR3 reads CASSQTSGRPDTQYF. The CDR3 DNA reads as TGTGCCAGCAGCCAGACTAGCGGGAGGCCAGATACGCAGTATTTT. The chain has TRBV7-7 and TRBJ2-3; 13 bases map to TRBD2. Unmatched junction bases numbered 3, after V lost 5 bases and J lost 4 bases. From germline, CDR1 is SSHAT and CDR2 FNYEAQ (reference sequence). The CDR3 spans 15 residues.

The rearrangement joins TRBV7-2 to TRBJ2-7; D gene uncertain. The V gene lost 5 bases and the J gene lost 1 base, with 21 bases spanning the gap. The CDR3 runs to 17 residues. Per the germline V gene, CDR1 is SGHTA and CDR2 is FQGNSA. DNA for the CDR3: TGTGCCAGCAGCACCTTCCCCAGGCGGTCCGTTTCCTACGAGCAGTACTTC. Translation gives CASSTFPRRSVSYEQYF.

The chain couples TRBV10-3 to TRBJ2-1, with unresolved D. The CDR3 sequence is 13 residues long. Trimming pared 1 base from V and 6 bases from J, leaving 7 bases between. Germline CDR1 is ENHRY and CDR2 is SYGVKD. DNA for the CDR3: TGTGCCATCAGTGAGTTCAAGACCAATGAGCAGTTCTTC. Its translation is CAISEFKTNEQFF.

The gene calls are TRBV15 and TRBJ2-1; perhaps TRBD2 as D (5 bases). The germline CDR1 and CDR2 sequences are LNHNV and YYDKDF (reference sequence). The CDR3 is 14 residues long. V was shortened by 3 bases and J by 0 bases, with 6 bases between the two germline ends. The CDR3 is CATSRGSSYNEQFF. The CDR3 DNA is TGTGCCACCAGCAGGGGGAGCTCCTACAATGAGCAGTTCTTC.

J is TRBJ2-7 and V is TRBV4-1; the match to TRBD1 covers 9 bases. Germline assignment: CDR1 MGHRA and CDR2 YSYEKL. The trim removed 1 base at V and 4 bases at J, leaving 5 bases unmatched. The CDR3 runs to 15 residues. The CDR3 DNA sequence: TGCGCCAGCAGCCAAGGCCACGGACAGGGGTACGAGCAGTACTTC. It yields the protein CASSQGHGQGYEQYF.

The gene calls are TRBV27 and TRBJ2-7; D call uncertain. Trimming took off 7 bases at V and 6 bases at J, with 13 bases between the two ends. CDR3 size: 12 residues. Germline V gives CDR1 MNHEY, CDR2 SMNVEV (reference sequence). The CDR3 DNA reads as TGTGCCAGCAATTCCGGATCCCGCGAGCAGTACTTC. Translating gives CASNSGSREQYF.

The V call is TRBV4-3, the J call TRBJ2-7; D might be TRBD1 (6 bases). Germline-derived CDR1 and CDR2 are LGHNA and YSLEER. CDR3 length equals 15 residues. Trimming shortened V by 0 bases and J by 3 bases, and 12 bases separated the two germline ends. CDR3: CASSQDVRQDYEQYF. CDR3 in DNA: TGCGCCAGCAGCCAAGACGTCCGACAGGACTACGAGCAGTACTTC.

The chain is built from TRBV2 and TRBJ1-1; D unresolved. Trimming shortened V by 4 bases and J by 0 bases, and 21 bases separated the two germline ends. The germline gives CDR1 SNHLY, CDR2 FYNNEI. The CDR3 spans 18 residues. The CDR3 reads CASSGVGKGAKVNTEAFF. CDR3 nucleotides: TGTGCCAGCAGTGGGGTAGGGAAGGGTGCCAAGGTGAACACTGAAGCTTTCTTT.

The J gene is TRBJ2-5, the V gene TRBV7-9; the D gene could be TRBD1 or TRBD2 (7 bases each). V lost 6 bases, J lost 5 bases, and 13 bases lay in between. Germline values: CDR1 SEHNR, CDR2 FQNEAQ (reference sequence). This CDR3 has 13 amino acids. The CDR3 loop is CASRGGGSETQYF. CDR3 nucleotide sequence: TGTGCCAGCAGAGGGGGCGGGAGTGAGACCCAGTACTTC.

The chain uses TRBV7-9 and TRBJ2-5; 8 positions agree with TRBD1. The ends lost 4 bases at V and 5 bases at J; junction bases unmatched: 6. Germline values: CDR1 SEHNR, CDR2 FQNEAQ (reference sequence). The CDR3 runs 14 residues. This CDR3 is CASSSPGGRETQYF. CDR3 bases: TGTGCCAGCAGCTCCCCAGGGGGCCGGGAGACCCAGTACTTC.

The chain couples TRBV4-2 to TRBJ2-5; D gene ambiguous. CDR1 is LGHNA, CDR2 YNFKEQ, per germline. The CDR3 spans 15 residues. V lost 3 bases, J lost 5 bases, and 16 bases lay in between. CDR3 nucleotides: TGTGCCAGCAGCCATTACCCTGGATCCGGGGAGACCCAGTACTTC. Translating gives CASSHYPGSGETQYF.

Here the CDR3 DNA reads TGTGCCAGCAGCCCGGCGGGACAGGGGACCGAGACCCAGTACTTC. It encodes CASSPAGQGTETQYF. The chain has TRBV5-6 and TRBJ2-5, with 10 bases fitting TRBD1. This CDR3 contains 15 residues. Germline CDR1 SGHDT, CDR2 YYEEEE. J was trimmed by 5 bases and V by 4 bases; bases with no gene match: 8.

The chain has TRBV27 and TRBJ2-7; unclear D gene. CDR1 and CDR2 (germline): MNHEY, SMNVEV (reference sequence). The length of the CDR3 is 13 residues. The V end lost 3 bases, the J end lost 5 bases, and 11 bases lay between the germline ends. The CDR3 sequence is CASSLTSLNEQYF. In DNA form, the CDR3 reads TGTGCCAGCAGTTTGACCTCCCTCAACGAGCAGTACTTC.

The rearrangement links TRBV4-1 to TRBJ2-7; a possible D gene is TRBD1 (5 bases). This CDR3 region has 14 residues. CDR1 and CDR2 from the germline V gene are MGHRA and YSYEKL. V was pared by 0 bases and J by 3 bases, with 9 bases between. The CDR3 spells CASSQDQGYYEQYF. CDR3 DNA: TGCGCCAGCAGCCAAGATCAGGGATACTACGAGCAGTACTTC.

CDR3 region: CASSQSTQYAIQYF. The CDR3 DNA is TGTGCCAGCAGCCAATCGACGCAGTACGCCATTCAGTACTTC. The chain recombines TRBV27 with TRBJ2-4; D call uncertain. Trimming took off 6 bases at V and 9 bases at J, with 18 bases between the two ends. Germline CDR1 and CDR2: MNHEY and SMNVEV (reference sequence). This CDR3 has 14 amino acids.